The sequence of this T cell receptor (beta chain) was determined in a study of blood T cells in healthy people across ages (dated by TCRdb to between 2015 and 2016). Regarding the study in general: In model experiments, template switching captured about one uniquely barcoded TCR beta cDNA molecule for every two T cells. The study measured age-related changes in TCR beta repertoire diversity using deep sequencing normalized with unique cDNA molecular identifiers. The donors were divided into four age groups: young (average around 16 years), middle-aged (around 41), aged (approximately 62) and long-lived (around 80). Donors of different ages were randomly distributed across sequencing lanes to avoid experimental bias. Two additional independent replicas of 1 million unique cDNA reads from the same blood draw were analyzed for two donors (one aged 18 to 30 and one aged 80 or older).

Points the paper makes about the study in general: Compared with the aged group, more naive CD4+ T cells, fewer expanded clones and increased TCR diversity were shown by the long-lived group, suggesting age selection. Estimates of total diversity based on one million sequenced T cells were regarded as lower bounds and as underestimates. There was a strong correlation between observed TCR beta diversity and the percentage of naive T cells measured by flow cytometry. As age increased, observed TCR beta diversity per million T cells dropped in a roughly linear way, and a significant reduction was already evident by age approximately 40. Because profiling used bulk unsorted PBMCs, naive and antigen-experienced compartments could not be compared conclusively. Because the CMV infection status of the donors was unknown, age-related changes in expanded clonotypes may potentially have been confounded.

Systemically healthy Caucasian individuals from Russia, 39 in total and aged about 6 to 90 years, were included as donors. Each donor gave approximately 9.4 milliliters of peripheral blood, drawn into EDTA-treated Vacutainer tubes. Ficoll-Paque density-gradient centrifugation was used to isolate PBMCs, with at least 6.5 million per sample. Trizol reagent was used to extract total RNA from PBMCs, with at least 5 micrograms per sample. For every donor, an aliquot of PBMCs went through flow cytometry to measure the percentages of naive CD45RAhigh/CD27high T cells. This clonotype was seen a few times. Its antigen specificity is not known. Qualities for individual bases were not recorded, and no much larger clone is one base off. Libraries were constructed by 5' RACE. TCRdb records Illumina HiSeq 2500 as the sequencer. A second about 7 to 12 cycle PCR used a sample-barcoded 5' primer and a J-beta primer mix. A unique molecular identifier was introduced onto each TCR beta cDNA molecule by a template-switch 5' adaptor carrying 12 random nucleotides. Each sample yielded at least 3 million CDR3-containing paired-end reads. First-strand cDNA synthesis was performed from all RNA using the Mint cDNA synthesis kit, with priming by a TRBC-specific oligonucleotide. After uracil-DNA glycosylase treatment, a first 18-cycle PCR used universal primers M1SS and BC2_uni_R on all cDNA. The study's processing was this. Each sample was normalized by randomly selecting 1 million high-quality reads, each carrying a distinct molecular identifier. Reads with shared molecular identifiers were discarded instead of being binned into consensus sequences. MiTCR, set to a Q25 quality threshold and the strictest error-elimination algorithm, was used for CDR3 identification, clonotype clustering and error correction. A nonparametric unseen species model using Euler transformation provided a lower-bound estimate of total TCR beta diversity. In TCRdb, the public reads were trimmed at Q25 with fastp and aligned with MiXCR, with productive beta chains retained. Entries are consolidated by CDR3 protein sequence, retaining the most common genes and DNA. The V and J calls and clone size come from TCRdb's table, not from the authors' own analysis. The sample profile shows around 1.5 million distinct CDR3 sequences; about 35% of them were found once. 11% of the sample is in the top ten clones.

The sample consisted of blood. The clonotype comes from a woman aged 25 to 39 in good health.

The nucleotide sequence is TGTGCCAGCGTTGACAGGGGGTTCAATCAGCCCCAGCATTTT. It specifies CASVDRGFNQPQHF. The sequence joins TRBV2 to TRBJ1-5, and 9 junctional nucleotides match TRBD1. The CDR3 holds 14 amino acids from the cysteine to the phenylalanine. The only DNA kept is the CDR3, 42 bases in frame from the first base. V trim: 8 bases; J trim: 3 bases; unmatched bases: 5. CDR1 SNHLY and CDR2 FYNNEI are derived from the germline V gene.